Sequencing of this T cell receptor beta chain was carried out in a study of cytomegalovirus exposure and HLA in healthy donors. Study results and limitations: 87-base-pair reads could not separate some V segments, including TRBV6-2 and TRBV6-3.

The J segment lost 3 bases and the V segment lost 1 base, leaving 10 bases of the junction unmatched. The CDR3 is 17 amino acids. CDR1 and CDR2 from the germline V gene are MGHRA and YSYEKL. Worth noting for this clone: The target antigen is unknown.

The PCR employed 60 Vbeta primers together with 13 Jbeta primers. TCRdb keeps only in-frame clones here, not all; method: immunoSEQ multiplex PCR. This sample has under 300,000 clones, with roughly 85% found just once. Whereas donors were nominally healthy upon sampling, unrecorded immune exposures were probable. The receptor's source is a middle-aged man in good health and CMV-seropositive. The rearrangement links TRBV4-1 to TRBJ2-3; 7 nucleotides match TRBD2. The specimen was PBMCs. This chain's CDR3 is CASSQGPREWPTDTQYF. The CDR3 nucleotides read TGCGCCAGCAGCCAAGGGCCGCGGGAGTGGCCTACAGATACGCAGTATTTT.